The clone carrying this T cell receptor (beta chain) was recorded once. One end of the junction is discordant with germline, which a read error may explain. This entry is derived from a study of T cell changes during pregnancy in multiple sclerosis. TCRdb's copy holds only in-frame clones and misses some; the assay was immunoSEQ multiplex PCR. The sample yields 55,000 to 70,000 clones, around 90% seen once. The CDR3 is 13 amino acids. From germline, CDR1 is KGHSH and CDR2 LQKENI. The J gene is TRBJ2-7, the V gene TRBV18, with unresolved D. The sequence derives from a female donor with multiple sclerosis, enrolled in a pregnancy study. The sequenced sample was CD4+ T cells from peripheral blood mononuclear cells, obtained after pregnancy. The CDR3 region has the DNA TGTGCCAGCTCAAATGCAGACTCCCACGAGCAGTACTTC. Its protein is CASSNADSHEQYF.